This T cell receptor (beta chain) appears in the sequencing data of a study of blood T cell repertoires in COVID-19. Authors' data handling: Estimates of nucleated cell counts were drawn from the amplification of reference gene primers. This table comes from immunoSEQ multiplex PCR, and its TCRdb copy is limited to in-frame clones, with some not included. Clone size and V and J calls were adopted from that table, with D and trimming inferred from the DNA. In the table there are some 140,000 clones, around 85% of which are singletons. The CDR3 is 16 amino acids. V dropped 5 bases and J dropped 1; count of bases not matched to a gene: 10. Looked up from germline, CDR1 is SGHTA and CDR2 is FQGNSA.

This chain links TRBV7-2 with TRBJ2-5, with 7 bases lining up with TRBD1. The sequenced sample consisted of peripheral blood. This clonotype originated in a woman aged 55 to 70 with acute or convalescent COVID-19. Here the CDR3 reads CASSPQDRAGQETQYF. CDR3 nucleotides: TGTGCCAGCAGCCCCCAAGACAGGGCGGGCCAAGAGACCCAGTACTTC.